This TCR beta chain was identified in a study of radiation and T cells in renal cell carcinoma. Assay: immunoSEQ multiplex PCR; the TCRdb copy retains only in-frame clones and omits some. This table holds roughly 86,000 clones, approximately 80% found once. CDR1 and CDR2 from the germline V gene are SGDLS and YYNGEE. The V end lost 0 bases, the J end lost 4 bases, and 13 bases lay between the germline ends. The CDR3 runs 15 residues. The time point here: blood 4 weeks post-SBRT, at nephrectomy. Treatment defined: 15 Gy SBRT to primary tumor, nephrectomy 4 weeks later. Nephrectomy followed 15 Gy stereotactic body radiation by 4 weeks. The tumor was a clear cell renal cell carcinoma.

V usage is TRBV9 and J usage is TRBJ1-2, with TRBD1 as a possible D gene (5 bases). The source of this sequence is a man in his fifties or sixties with renal cell carcinoma. This sample comprised blood, obtained from a patient whose treatment included radiotherapy and nephrectomy. This CDR3 reads CASSVGSTGFYGYTF. CDR3 in DNA: TGTGCCAGCAGCGTAGGTTCCACAGGCTTCTATGGCTACACCTTC.